These 26 T cell receptor beta chains share one sample of origin, sequenced in a study of shared clonotypes between healthy human individuals. Sequenced by immunoSEQ multiplex PCR; TCRdb stores in-frame clones only, minus some. The sample holds 1.5 million to 1.9 million clones; 95% to 99% are singletons and the top ten take around 0.47%. The sequenced sample consisted of naive CD4+ T cells sorted from blood. The subset is: CD45RA+ positively selected. These receptors all come from a man in his thirties or forties in good health.

This chain uses TRBV28 with TRBJ1-5; TRBD1 matches at 7 bases. There are 17 residues in the CDR3. Germline V lookup: CDR1 MDHEN, CDR2 SYDVKM. The J segment lost 0 bases and the V segment lost 9 bases, leaving 14 bases of the junction unmatched. The CDR3 DNA reads as TGTGCCAGTCAGGCGAACAGGGGAACCTATAGCAATCAGCCCCAGCATTTT. Residues: CASQANRGTYSNQPQHF.

The chain employs TRBV15 and TRBJ2-1, with a tentative D call TRBD2 (6 bases). Germline V gene sequence: CDR1 LNHNV, CDR2 YYDKDF (reference sequence). Trimming stripped 1 base from V and 4 bases from J, with 8 bases between. The CDR3 is 14 amino acids. CDR3: CATSRGEVYNEQFF. The DNA for the CDR3 is TGTGCCACCAGCAGAGGGGAGGTATACAATGAGCAGTTCTTC.

This chain links TRBV5-5 with TRBJ2-5, with D unclear. In germline, CDR1 is SGHKS, CDR2 YYEKEE (reference sequence). V was trimmed by 2 bases and J by 4 bases, leaving 6 bases between them. The CDR3 loop spans 12 amino acids. CDR3 in amino acids: CASSLPLETQYF. CDR3 in DNA: TGTGCCAGCAGCTTACCACTAGAGACCCAGTACTTC. The full variable domain, with the rest looked up from reference TRBV5-5 and TRBJ2-5, is DAGVTQSPTHLIKTRGQQVTLRCSPISGHKSVSWYQQVLGQGPQFIFQYYEKEERGRGNFPDRFSARQFPNYSSELNVNALLLGDSALYLCASSLPLETQYFGPGTRLLVL.

This clone showed up just once. The chain combines TRBV2 with TRBJ1-2; D gene ambiguous. The germline gives CDR1 SNHLY, CDR2 FYNNEI. V lost 3 bases and J lost 6, with 11 bases in between. The CDR3 sequence is 13 residues long. CDR3 in amino acids: CASSDYQPNGYTF. Here the CDR3 DNA reads TGTGCCAGCAGTGACTACCAACCCAATGGCTACACCTTC.

The V call is TRBV9, the J call TRBJ1-4, with TRBD1 matching 9 bases. The germline V gene has CDR1 SGDLS and CDR2 YYNGEE. J was trimmed by 6 bases and V by 4 bases; bases with no gene match: 7. The CDR3 is 15 residues long. The CDR3 protein is CASSTGTGRDEKLFF. The CDR3 coding sequence is TGTGCCAGCAGCACGGGGACAGGGAGAGATGAAAAACTGTTTTTT.

As concerns this clone: Other nucleotide sequences from this sample produce the same CDR3. The chain links TRBV18 to TRBJ1-5; unclear D gene. Trimming stripped 1 base from V and 1 base from J, with 8 bases between. The germline CDR1 and CDR2 sequences are KGHSH and LQKENI. CDR3 length: 15 amino acids. CDR3 amino acids: CASSPLPGSNQPQHF. The CDR3 DNA reads TGTGCCAGCTCACCACTGCCCGGGAGCAATCAGCCCCAGCATTTT. Supplemented by reference TRBV18 and TRBJ1-5, the full variable domain reads NAGVMQNPRHLVRRRGQEARLRCSPMKGHSHVYWYRQLPEEGLKFMVYLQKENIIDESGMPKERFSAEFPKEGPSILRIQQVVRGDSAAYFCASSPLPGSNQPQHFGDGTRLSIL.

The chain links TRBV11-2 to TRBJ2-1, with TRBD2 identical over 8 bases. The CDR3 totals 14 residues. From germline, CDR1 is SGHAT and CDR2 FQNNGV. V was clipped by 5 bases and J by 10 bases; unmatched bases: 10. DNA of the CDR3: TGTGCCAGCAGCCACCTAGCGGGCTCAGGGGAGCAGTTCTTC. It codes for CASSHLAGSGEQFF.

V gene TRBV7-6 combines with J gene TRBJ2-1; D is ambiguous. Per germline, CDR1 SGHVS and CDR2 FNYEAQ. The ends were cut back, 8 bases at V and 9 bases at J, with 17 bases in the middle. CDR3 length: 13 amino acids. The CDR3 DNA reads as TGTGCCAGCGGCAAAGACTTAGAGGCTGAGCAGTTCTTC. It specifies CASGKDLEAEQFF.

A remark on this clone: This specimen includes other DNA sequences encoding the same CDR3. This chain connects TRBV9 to TRBJ2-7, with D perhaps matching TRBD1 or TRBD2 (5 bases each). The V and J ends lost 4 bases and 0 bases respectively, with 11 bases between them. Germline CDR1 is SGDLS and CDR2 is YYNGEE. The CDR3 spans 14 residues. Here the CDR3 reads CASSPSGGSYEQYF. In DNA, the CDR3 is TGTGCCAGCAGCCCCAGTGGGGGCTCCTACGAGCAGTACTTC.

The rearrangement links TRBV10-1 to TRBJ2-3, with 12 positions matching TRBD1. V shed 2 bases, J shed 4 bases, and the junction held 4 bases outside the gene matches. Germline V gives CDR1 WNHNN, CDR2 SYGVQD (reference sequence). The CDR3 has 16 amino acids. CDR3: CASSEGDRGLADTQYF. DNA of the CDR3: TGCGCCAGCAGTGAGGGGGACAGGGGGCTCGCAGATACGCAGTATTTT.

The chain joins TRBV19 to TRBJ1-5, with 7 nucleotides matching TRBD1. The CDR3 spans 16 residues. In germline, CDR1 is LNHDA, CDR2 SQIVND (reference sequence). J lost 4 bases, V lost 5 bases, and 11 bases had no gene match. Written as DNA, the CDR3 is TGTGCCAGTAGTTCTTCGACGGGACAGTATAATCAGCCCCAGCATTTT. Amino acid sequence: CASSSSTGQYNQPQHF.

This clone was observed a single time. CDR3 DNA: TGTGCCAGCAGCCGGACTAGCGGGTACGAGCAGTACTTC. The encoded protein is CASSRTSGYEQYF. This rearrangement joins TRBV7-2 to TRBJ2-7, with 11 bases matching TRBD2. CDR1 is SGHTA and CDR2 is FQGNSA in the germline V gene. The junction had 1 base not matched to a gene; V was cut back by 5 bases and J by 4 bases. The CDR3 length is 13 residues.

The V call is TRBV10-2, the J call TRBJ2-2, with a possible D match to TRBD2 (5 bases). The V gene's germline CDR1 is WSHSY and CDR2 SAAADI. The CDR3 length is 15 residues. Trimming pared 2 bases from V and 3 bases from J, leaving 10 bases between. The CDR3, as DNA: TGCGCCAGCAGTGAGAGAGGGTATGACACCGGGGAGCTGTTTTTT. Translation: CASSERGYDTGELFF.

This clone was observed a single time. This chain uses TRBV10-2 with TRBJ2-7; TRBD1 agrees at 9 bases. Germline V lookup: CDR1 WSHSY, CDR2 SAAADI. The CDR3 covers 13 residues. Trimming took 2 bases from V and 5 from J; bases not matched to a gene: 1. In DNA, the CDR3 is TGCGCCAGCAGTGAGAGGGACAGGGACGAGCAGTACTTC. Amino acid sequence: CASSERDRDEQYF.

This clone appeared once. V is TRBV7-9 and J is TRBJ1-3; D perhaps matches TRBD1 (6 bases). Trimming stripped 0 bases from V and 0 bases from J, with 12 bases between. The CDR3 consists of 17 residues. Germline CDR1 is SEHNR and CDR2 is FQNEAQ (reference sequence). This CDR3 is CASSLARQAYSGNTIYF. CDR3 coding DNA: TGTGCCAGCAGCTTAGCCCGACAGGCGTACTCTGGAAACACCATATATTTT.

In DNA, the CDR3 is TGTGCCAGCAGCTTCCTGACAGGGGGTCATGAAAAACTGTTTTTT. Amino acids: CASSFLTGGHEKLFF. The V gene is TRBV7-9, the J gene TRBJ1-4, with 9 bases aligning to TRBD1. There are 15 residues in the CDR3. Per the germline V gene, CDR1 is SEHNR and CDR2 is FQNEAQ (reference sequence). The junction had 5 bases not matched to a gene; V was cut back by 3 bases and J by 6 bases.

This rearrangement joins TRBV12-5 to TRBJ1-2, with D uncertain. The CDR3 extends over 11 amino acids. Germline V lookup: CDR1 LGHNT, CDR2 FRNRAP. Trimming took off 6 bases at V and 8 bases at J, with 10 bases between the two ends. The CDR3 is CASGTVYGYTF. In DNA, the CDR3 is TGTGCTAGTGGAACCGTTTACGGCTACACCTTC. The complete variable domain, with remaining parts taken from reference TRBV12-5 and TRBJ1-2, reads DARVTQTPRHKVTEMGQEVTMRCQPILGHNTVFWYRQTMMQGLELLAYFRNRAPLDDSGMPKDRFSAEMPDATLATLKIQPSEPRDSAVYFCASGTVYGYTFGSGTRLTVV.

V and J are TRBV11-1 and TRBJ2-7; 7 nucleotides agree with TRBD1. Losses at the gene ends were 6 bases for V and 7 bases for J; bases not matched to a gene: 6. CDR3 length equals 12 residues. The germline V gene has CDR1 SGHAT and CDR2 FQDESV (reference sequence). DNA of the CDR3: TGTGCCAGCAGTTTCGACAGGGATGAGCAGTACTTC. Its translation: CASSFDRDEQYF. Combining the CDR3 with reference TRBV11-1 and TRBJ2-7 gives the whole variable domain EAEVAQSPRYKITEKSQAVAFWCDPISGHATLYWYRQILGQGPELLVQFQDESVVDDSQLPKDRFSAERLKGVDSTLKIQPAELGDSAMYLCASSFDRDEQYFGPGTRLTVT.

This clone was counted a single time. The chain joins TRBV4-3 to TRBJ2-7, with no clear D. V was trimmed by 0 bases and J by 5 bases, leaving 11 bases between them. CDR1 is LGHNA and CDR2 is YSLEER in the germline V gene. This CDR3 has 14 residues. CDR3 amino acids: CASSQELMRHEQYF. The CDR3 nucleotides are TGCGCCAGCAGCCAAGAGTTAATGAGACACGAGCAGTACTTC.

The genes are TRBV14 and TRBJ2-1; D might be TRBD2 (7 bases). Germline CDR1 SGHDN, CDR2 FVKESK. V was trimmed by 1 base and J by 9 bases, leaving 19 bases between them. The CDR3 is made up of 16 amino acids. CDR3 coding DNA: TGTGCCAGCAGCCAAGCTGCGGGGGCCAAAAGGGGTGAGCAGTTCTTC. It codes for CASSQAAGAKRGEQFF.

This clone was picked up one time. The rearrangement uses TRBV27 and TRBJ2-7, with 10 bases lining up with TRBD2. V lost 5 bases and J lost 6; bases outside the gene matches: 13. Germline V gene lookup returns CDR1 MNHEY and CDR2 SMNVEV (reference sequence). The CDR3 covers 16 residues. The chain's CDR3 is CASSPYPSGRRAEQYF. The CDR3 DNA reads as TGTGCCAGCAGTCCGTATCCTAGCGGGAGACGGGCCGAGCAGTACTTC.

The rearrangement links TRBV19 to TRBJ1-5; 7 bases are a match to TRBD1. Unmatched junction bases numbered 7, after V lost 5 bases and J lost 0 bases. Germline lookup yields CDR1 LNHDA and CDR2 SQIVND (reference sequence). The CDR3 totals 16 residues. CDR3 residues: CASSRTGQYSNQPQHF. The CDR3 nucleotides are TGTGCCAGTAGTCGGACAGGCCAATATAGCAATCAGCCCCAGCATTTT.

The V call is TRBV7-9, the J call TRBJ1-1; no clear D. Germline V CDR1 and CDR2: SEHNR, FQNEAQ (reference sequence). The CDR3 spans 11 residues. The V and J ends lost 5 bases and 4 bases respectively, with 5 bases between them. The CDR3 coding sequence is TGTGCCAGCAGCCGGAGCACTGAAGCTTTCTTT. Its protein product is CASSRSTEAFF.

V is TRBV18 and J is TRBJ2-6, with 9 bases that match TRBD1. Germline V gene lookup returns CDR1 KGHSH and CDR2 LQKENI. V dropped 5 bases and J dropped 1; count of bases not matched to a gene: 12. This CDR3 is built from 19 residues. The CDR3 is CASSRDRAFSLSGANVLTF. The CDR3 bases are TGTGCCAGCTCAAGGGACAGGGCGTTCTCTCTTTCTGGGGCCAACGTCCTGACTTTC.

V gene TRBV2 combines with J gene TRBJ2-7; possibly TRBD1 or TRBD2 for D (5 bases each). Trimming took off 8 bases at V and 10 bases at J, with 15 bases between the two ends. The CDR3 has 11 amino acids. The germline gives CDR1 SNHLY, CDR2 FYNNEI. The CDR3 sequence: CASGGGPSQYF. CDR3 sequence (DNA): TGTGCCAGCGGGGGTGGGCCATCACAGTACTTC.

The V gene is TRBV6-6, the J gene TRBJ2-1, with TRBD1 matching over 7 bases. The CDR3 has 14 residues. Germline lookup yields CDR1 MNHNY and CDR2 SVGAGI (reference sequence). V lost 5 bases and J lost 4; bases outside the gene matches: 5. The CDR3 DNA follows: TGTGCCAGCAGTCCGGGACAGAGTTACAATGAGCAGTTCTTC. It translates to CASSPGQSYNEQFF.